This TCR beta chain was found in a study of blood T cell repertoires in COVID-19. The wider study: Researchers got acute and convalescent COVID-19 samples from the United States, Italy and Spain.

Sequencing used immunoSEQ multiplex PCR; TCRdb keeps in-frame clones, though not all of them. The table has some 250,000 clones, about 87% seen once. Per the germline V gene, CDR1 is SGHDT and CDR2 is YYEEEE. The CDR3 is 15 residues long. J gave up 5 bases and V 3 bases, and 3 bases lay outside the gene matches. This chain connects TRBV5-6 to TRBJ2-3; 13 bases align to TRBD2. Material: peripheral blood. This sequence was found in an older woman with COVID-19, enrolled during active disease. CDR3 nucleotides: TGTGCCAGCAGCTCGACTAGCGGGAGGATAGATACGCAGTATTTT. This codes for CASSSTSGRIDTQYF.